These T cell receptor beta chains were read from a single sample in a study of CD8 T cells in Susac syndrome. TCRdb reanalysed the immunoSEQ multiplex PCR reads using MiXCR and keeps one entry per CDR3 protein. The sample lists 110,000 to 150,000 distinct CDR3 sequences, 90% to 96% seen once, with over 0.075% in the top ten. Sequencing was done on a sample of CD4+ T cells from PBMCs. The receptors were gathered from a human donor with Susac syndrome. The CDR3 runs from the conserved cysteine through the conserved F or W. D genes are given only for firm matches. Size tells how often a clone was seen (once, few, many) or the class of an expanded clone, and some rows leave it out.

CDR3 DNA: TGCGCCAGCAAGCTGGGCACCGGGGAGCTGTTTTTT; CDR3 protein: CASKLGTGELFF; V gene: TRBV10-2; clone size: .; D gene: .; J gene: TRBJ2-2
CDR3 DNA: TGTGCCAGCAGTCCCGGACCCCGGACAGAGACCCAGTACTTC; CDR3 protein: CASSPGPRTETQYF; V gene: TRBV27; clone size: few; D gene: .; J gene: TRBJ2-5
CDR3 DNA: TGTGCCAGCTCGCTCGGACAGGGCAATGAGCAGTTCTTC; CDR3 protein: CASSLGQGNEQFF; V gene: TRBV18; clone size: .; D gene: TRBD1; J gene: TRBJ2-1
CDR3 DNA: TGCGCCAGCAGCCAAGACAGGGGAGACGAGCAGTACTTC; CDR3 protein: CASSQDRGDEQYF; V gene: TRBV5-1; clone size: .; D gene: TRBD1; J gene: TRBJ2-7
CDR3 DNA: TGTGCCAGCACCCGCGGGGCAGGGCAGCCCCAGCATTTT; CDR3 protein: CASTRGAGQPQHF; V gene: TRBV7-9; clone size: .; D gene: .; J gene: TRBJ1-5
CDR3 DNA: TGTGCTTGTTCTGGGACAGTGAATGAAAAACTGTTTTTT; CDR3 protein: CACSGTVNEKLFF; V gene: TRBV6-6; clone size: .; D gene: TRBD1; J gene: TRBJ1-4
CDR3 DNA: TGTGCCAGCAGTTTAGGGGGATCCGGGGAGCAGTACTTC; CDR3 protein: CASSLGGSGEQYF; V gene: TRBV12-3/TRBV12-4; clone size: .; D gene: .; J gene: TRBJ2-7
CDR3 DNA: TGTGCCAGCAGCCAGGACAGGGTCTCCTACGAGCAGTACTTC; CDR3 protein: CASSQDRVSYEQYF; V gene: TRBV28; clone size: few; D gene: TRBD1; J gene: TRBJ2-7
CDR3 DNA: TGCAGTGCTAGAGGGGCAGGGGGCTCTCAGCCCCAGCATTTT; CDR3 protein: CSARGAGGSQPQHF; V gene: TRBV20-1; clone size: .; D gene: TRBD1; J gene: TRBJ1-5
CDR3 DNA: TGCAGCGCTGCAGAGTCTAACCATGGCTACACCTTC; CDR3 protein: CSAAESNHGYTF; V gene: TRBV29-1; clone size: .; D gene: .; J gene: TRBJ1-2
CDR3 DNA: TGTGCCAGCAGCCAAGAGGGATACGAGCAGTACTTC; CDR3 protein: CASSQEGYEQYF; V gene: TRBV14; clone size: .; D gene: .; J gene: TRBJ2-7
CDR3 DNA: TGCGCCAGCATTGGACGTTCCTACAATGAGCAGTTCTTC; CDR3 protein: CASIGRSYNEQFF; V gene: TRBV5-1; clone size: .; D gene: .; J gene: TRBJ2-1
CDR3 DNA: TGCGCCAGCAGCTCAACCCTAGCGGGAGGGGGAGATACGCAGTATTTT; CDR3 protein: CASSSTLAGGGDTQYF; V gene: TRBV5-1; clone size: .; D gene: TRBD2; J gene: TRBJ2-3
CDR3 DNA: TGTGCCAGCAGTCCCCCCGACAGGGGCTCCTACGAGCAGTACTTC; CDR3 protein: CASSPPDRGSYEQYF; V gene: TRBV28; clone size: .; D gene: TRBD1; J gene: TRBJ2-7
CDR3 DNA: TGTGCCAGCAGCCCCTCCTGGGCGCGGGGAGATGATACGCAGTATTTT; CDR3 protein: CASSPSWARGDDTQYF; V gene: TRBV4-2; clone size: .; D gene: .; J gene: TRBJ2-3
CDR3 DNA: TGTGCCAGCAGCATCCGGGATGAGACTGAAGCTTTCTTT; CDR3 protein: CASSIRDETEAFF; V gene: TRBV5-4; clone size: .; D gene: .; J gene: TRBJ1-1
CDR3 DNA: TGCAGCGTTGATAGGCCTCTTGCCCTCGATGAGCAGTTCTTC; CDR3 protein: CSVDRPLALDEQFF; V gene: TRBV29-1; clone size: .; D gene: .; J gene: TRBJ2-1
CDR3 DNA: TGTGCCAGCAGTTTAGTGAACACCATATATTTT; CDR3 protein: CASSLVNTIYF; V gene: TRBV12-3/TRBV12-4; clone size: .; D gene: .; J gene: TRBJ1-3
CDR3 DNA: TGTGCCAGCAACATAGGACAGGGCAAAGAGACCCAGTACTTC; CDR3 protein: CASNIGQGKETQYF; V gene: TRBV12-3/TRBV12-4; clone size: once; D gene: TRBD1; J gene: TRBJ2-5
CDR3 DNA: TGCAGTGCTAGTGGCGCCGAGCAGTACTTC; CDR3 protein: CSASGAEQYF; V gene: TRBV20-1; clone size: .; D gene: .; J gene: TRBJ2-7
CDR3 DNA: TGCGCCAGCAGCTTGATCCAACAGGACTTCAACACTGAAGCTTTCTTT; CDR3 protein: CASSLIQQDFNTEAFF; V gene: TRBV5-1; clone size: .; D gene: .; J gene: TRBJ1-1
CDR3 DNA: TGTGCCCCAGGGGCGGGGGGCTACACCTTC; CDR3 protein: CAPGAGGYTF; V gene: TRBV2; clone size: .; D gene: .; J gene: TRBJ1-2
CDR3 DNA: TGTGCCAGCAGCTTGATGCAGGTGGAAAACATTCAGTACTTC; CDR3 protein: CASSLMQVENIQYF; V gene: TRBV5-6; clone size: .; D gene: .; J gene: TRBJ2-4
CDR3 DNA: TGCAGTGCTAGGACAGGGAGCGGCAATCAGCCCCAGCATTTT; CDR3 protein: CSARTGSGNQPQHF; V gene: TRBV20-1; clone size: few; D gene: TRBD1; J gene: TRBJ1-5
CDR3 DNA: TGTGCCAGCAGCTTACTTTCAGGGAACGTCTACGAGCAGTACTTC; CDR3 protein: CASSLLSGNVYEQYF; V gene: TRBV7-2; clone size: .; D gene: .; J gene: TRBJ2-7
CDR3 DNA: TGCAGTGCTGGCAAATCAGACTGGGGATACGAGCAGTACTTC; CDR3 protein: CSAGKSDWGYEQYF; V gene: TRBV20-1; clone size: .; D gene: .; J gene: TRBJ2-7
CDR3 DNA: TGTGCCAGCAGCCCCGGGGATGAGCAGTTCTTC; CDR3 protein: CASSPGDEQFF; V gene: TRBV5-6; clone size: .; D gene: .; J gene: TRBJ2-1
CDR3 DNA: TGTGCCAGCAGCCCAGGCCCAAGGGCACAAGATACGCAGTATTTT; CDR3 protein: CASSPGPRAQDTQYF; V gene: TRBV4-2; clone size: .; D gene: .; J gene: TRBJ2-3
CDR3 DNA: TGCGCCAGCAGCAGGGACAGGGGGGGGCAGCCCCAGCATTTT; CDR3 protein: CASSRDRGGQPQHF; V gene: TRBV5-1; clone size: .; D gene: TRBD1; J gene: TRBJ1-5
CDR3 DNA: TGTGCCAGCCAAATACTAGCGGGAGGTACCTACAATGAGCAGTTCTTC; CDR3 protein: CASQILAGGTYNEQFF; V gene: TRBV2; clone size: .; D gene: TRBD2; J gene: TRBJ2-1
CDR3 DNA: TGCGCCAGCGGCAGCACCGGGGAGCTGTTTTTT; CDR3 protein: CASGSTGELFF; V gene: TRBV5-1; clone size: .; D gene: .; J gene: TRBJ2-2
CDR3 DNA: TGCAGCGCCCAGCGGACTAGCGGGCACACAGATACGCAGTATTTT; CDR3 protein: CSAQRTSGHTDTQYF; V gene: TRBV29-1; clone size: .; D gene: TRBD2; J gene: TRBJ2-3
CDR3 DNA: TGCGCCAGCAGCTGGCCCTCACAGGGGAAATCGGAGACCCAGTACTTC; CDR3 protein: CASSWPSQGKSETQYF; V gene: TRBV5-1; clone size: .; D gene: TRBD1; J gene: TRBJ2-5
CDR3 DNA: TGTGCCAGCAGTTCGCGGGTACAGGGCGATCCGAACATTCAGTACTTC; CDR3 protein: CASSSRVQGDPNIQYF; V gene: TRBV12-3/TRBV12-4; clone size: once; D gene: .; J gene: TRBJ2-4
CDR3 DNA: TGTGCCAGCAGTTACTCGACTCGGTTTACTACGGCTGAGCAGTTCTTC; CDR3 protein: CASSYSTRFTTAEQFF; V gene: TRBV6-5; clone size: .; D gene: .; J gene: TRBJ2-1
CDR3 DNA: TGTGCCAGCATCTCTAGTATTCGTGAAGGACAAGAGACCCAGTACTTC; CDR3 protein: CASISSIREGQETQYF; V gene: TRBV7-9; clone size: once; D gene: .; J gene: TRBJ2-5
CDR3 DNA: TGTGCCAGCGGCGTCGGCGACAGGGGCGGTTCACCCCTCCACTTT; CDR3 protein: CASGVGDRGGSPLHF; V gene: TRBV21-1; clone size: once; D gene: .; J gene: TRBJ1-6
CDR3 DNA: TGTGCCAGCAGTTCCGGGGTAAAGTCGGGAAACACCATATATTTT; CDR3 protein: CASSSGVKSGNTIYF; V gene: TRBV28; clone size: .; D gene: .; J gene: TRBJ1-3
CDR3 DNA: TGTGCCAGCTCACCACAAAACCAGGGAAATGAGCAGTTCTTC; CDR3 protein: CASSPQNQGNEQFF; V gene: TRBV18; clone size: .; D gene: .; J gene: TRBJ2-1
CDR3 DNA: TGTGCCAGCAGCCGAGGACTCCAAGAGACCCAGTACTTC; CDR3 protein: CASSRGLQETQYF; V gene: TRBV7-2; clone size: few; D gene: .; J gene: TRBJ2-5
CDR3 DNA: TGCAGCGTTGAAGATAGGACTAGCGGGAGTTACAATGAGCAGTTCTTC; CDR3 protein: CSVEDRTSGSYNEQFF; V gene: TRBV29-1; clone size: .; D gene: TRBD2; J gene: TRBJ2-1
CDR3 DNA: TGCGCCAGCACCGTTCACCGTGTACTTTATGGCTACACCTTC; CDR3 protein: CASTVHRVLYGYTF; V gene: TRBV23-1; clone size: .; D gene: .; J gene: TRBJ1-2
CDR3 DNA: TGTGCCAGCAGCATAGACAGGGTATATGGCTACACCTTC; CDR3 protein: CASSIDRVYGYTF; V gene: TRBV7-9; clone size: .; D gene: TRBD1; J gene: TRBJ1-2
CDR3 DNA: TGTGCCATCAGTGAGTCTATTGACAGGGGAGGCTACACCTTC; CDR3 protein: CAISESIDRGGYTF; V gene: TRBV10-3; clone size: .; D gene: TRBD1; J gene: TRBJ1-2
CDR3 DNA: TGTGCCAGCAGCGTAGTGTCAGGGGTCACTGAAGCTTTCTTT; CDR3 protein: CASSVVSGVTEAFF; V gene: TRBV9; clone size: once; D gene: .; J gene: TRBJ1-1
CDR3 DNA: TGTGCCAGCAGTAGAGGACAGCCCAATCAGCCCCAGCATTTT; CDR3 protein: CASSRGQPNQPQHF; V gene: TRBV2; clone size: .; D gene: .; J gene: TRBJ1-5
CDR3 DNA: TGTGCCAGCAGTTCGGCCGGGACAGGGAGTTACGAGCAGTACTTC; CDR3 protein: CASSSAGTGSYEQYF; V gene: TRBV28; clone size: .; D gene: TRBD1; J gene: TRBJ2-7
CDR3 DNA: TGTGCCAGCAGTTACTCGACAGGGGGCTATGGCTACACCTTC; CDR3 protein: CASSYSTGGYGYTF; V gene: TRBV6-5; clone size: .; D gene: TRBD1; J gene: TRBJ1-2
CDR3 DNA: TGTGCCAGCGCACCGGACGGGGGCTACGAGCAGTACTTC; CDR3 protein: CASAPDGGYEQYF; V gene: TRBV18; clone size: .; D gene: .; J gene: TRBJ2-7
CDR3 DNA: TGCGCCAGCAGCCAAGGCCCTCTGACAGTGGTCAGGCGGGATACGCAGTATTTT; CDR3 protein: CASSQGPLTVVRRDTQYF; V gene: TRBV4-1; clone size: .; D gene: .; J gene: TRBJ2-3
CDR3 DNA: TGTGCCAGCAGCCAAGATCGGACAGGGGGTGAAAAACTGTTTTTT; CDR3 protein: CASSQDRTGGEKLFF; V gene: TRBV4-2; clone size: .; D gene: TRBD1; J gene: TRBJ1-4
CDR3 DNA: TGTGCCAGCAGCCAAGATTTGGGCGCTTACAATGAGCAGTTCTTC; CDR3 protein: CASSQDLGAYNEQFF; V gene: TRBV4-2; clone size: once; D gene: .; J gene: TRBJ2-1